Reported below is one T cell receptor (beta chain). This specimen belongs to a study of CD8 T cells in Susac syndrome. About the research overall: When their blood was taken, patients with Susac syndrome were therapy-naive, taking corticosteroids, or taking intravenous immunoglobulin alone.

Random hexamers were used to reverse transcribe 0.5 to 1 ug of RNA. TCRdb re-called the immunoSEQ multiplex PCR reads with MiXCR, one entry per CDR3 protein. The sample lists under 110,000 distinct CDR3 sequences, 94% occurring once. The patients with Susac syndrome were individuals who fulfilled the recently defined diagnostic criteria for disease that was either definite or probable. Negative isolation yielded CD8+ and CD4+ T cells; FACS enriched TEMRA cells. V was clipped by 0 bases and J by 4 bases, with 6 bases between them. CDR1 SGDLS and CDR2 YYNGEE come from the germline V gene. The CDR3 length is 13 residues.

The chain links TRBV9 to TRBJ2-3, with D unresolved. The sequenced sample consisted of CD8+ T cells from PBMCs. The origin of this receptor is a human donor with Susac syndrome. CDR3: CASSVVQADTQYF. In DNA form, the CDR3 reads TGTGCCAGCAGCGTAGTTCAAGCAGATACGCAGTATTTT.